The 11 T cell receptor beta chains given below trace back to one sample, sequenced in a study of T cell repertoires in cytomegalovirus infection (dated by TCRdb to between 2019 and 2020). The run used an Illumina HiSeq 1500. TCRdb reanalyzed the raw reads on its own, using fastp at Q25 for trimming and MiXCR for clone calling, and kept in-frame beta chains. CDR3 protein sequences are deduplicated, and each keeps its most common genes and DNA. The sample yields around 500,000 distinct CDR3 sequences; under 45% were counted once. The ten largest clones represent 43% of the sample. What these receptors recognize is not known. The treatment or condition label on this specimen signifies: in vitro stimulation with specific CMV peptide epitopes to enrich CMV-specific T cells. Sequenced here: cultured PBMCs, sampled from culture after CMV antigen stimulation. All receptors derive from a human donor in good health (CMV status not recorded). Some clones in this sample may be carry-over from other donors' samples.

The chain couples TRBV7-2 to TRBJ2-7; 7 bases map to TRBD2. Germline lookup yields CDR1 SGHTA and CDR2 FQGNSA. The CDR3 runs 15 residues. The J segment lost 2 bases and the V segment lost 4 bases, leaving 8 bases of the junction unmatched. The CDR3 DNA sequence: TGTGCCAGCAGCTCCCCTGAGGCGGGAGCCTACGAGCAGTACTTC. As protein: CASSSPEAGAYEQYF.

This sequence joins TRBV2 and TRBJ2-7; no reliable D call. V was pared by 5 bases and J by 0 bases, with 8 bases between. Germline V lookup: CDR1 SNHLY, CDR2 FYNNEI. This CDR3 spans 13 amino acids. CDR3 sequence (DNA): TGTGCCAGCAGTCACCTTAACTCCTACGAGCAGTACTTC. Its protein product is CASSHLNSYEQYF.

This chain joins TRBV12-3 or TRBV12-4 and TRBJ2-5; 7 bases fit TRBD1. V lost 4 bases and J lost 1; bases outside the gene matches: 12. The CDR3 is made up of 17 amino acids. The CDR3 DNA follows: TGTGCCAGCAGTTACCCCCCCAGGGGGAAGACCCAAGAGACCCAGTACTTC. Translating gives CASSYPPRGKTQETQYF.

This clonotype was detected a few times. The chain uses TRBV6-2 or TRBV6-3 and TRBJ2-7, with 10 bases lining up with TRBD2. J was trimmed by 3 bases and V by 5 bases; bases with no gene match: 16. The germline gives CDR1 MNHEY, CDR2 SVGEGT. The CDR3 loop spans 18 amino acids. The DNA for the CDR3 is TGTGCCAGCAGTCAAAGGGCTAGCGGGAGAGGCTTGTTCTACGAGCAGTACTTC. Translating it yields CASSQRASGRGLFYEQYF.

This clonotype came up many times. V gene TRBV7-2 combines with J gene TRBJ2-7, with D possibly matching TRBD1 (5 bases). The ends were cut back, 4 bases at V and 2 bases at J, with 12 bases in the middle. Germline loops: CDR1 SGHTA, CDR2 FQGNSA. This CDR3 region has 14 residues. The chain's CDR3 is CASSSLPGTYEQYF. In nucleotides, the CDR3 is TGTGCCAGCAGCTCACTCCCAGGGACCTACGAGCAGTACTTC.

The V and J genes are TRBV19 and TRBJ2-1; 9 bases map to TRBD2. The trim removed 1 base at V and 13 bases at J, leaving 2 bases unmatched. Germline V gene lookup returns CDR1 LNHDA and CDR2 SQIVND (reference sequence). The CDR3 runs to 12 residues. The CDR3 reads CASSIGTSVQFF. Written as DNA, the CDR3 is TGTGCCAGTAGTATAGGGACTAGCGTACAGTTCTTC. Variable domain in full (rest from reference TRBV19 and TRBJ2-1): DGGITQSPKYLFRKEGQNVTLSCEQNLNHDAMYWYRQDPGQGLRLIYYSQIVNDFQKGDIAEGYSVSREKKESFPLTVTSAQKNPTAFYLCASSIGTSVQFFGPGTRLTVL.

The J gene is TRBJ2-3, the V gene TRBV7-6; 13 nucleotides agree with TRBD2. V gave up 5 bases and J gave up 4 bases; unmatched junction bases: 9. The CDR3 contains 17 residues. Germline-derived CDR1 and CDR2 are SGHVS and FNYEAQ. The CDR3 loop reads CASSAGTSGTSADTQYF. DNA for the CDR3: TGTGCCAGCAGCGCCGGGACTAGCGGGACTAGCGCAGATACGCAGTATTTT.

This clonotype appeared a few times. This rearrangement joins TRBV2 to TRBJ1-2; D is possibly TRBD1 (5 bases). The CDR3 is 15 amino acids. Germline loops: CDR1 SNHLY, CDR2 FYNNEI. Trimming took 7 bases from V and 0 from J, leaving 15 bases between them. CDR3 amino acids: CASTRATTTNYGYTF. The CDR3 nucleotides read TGTGCCAGCACCAGGGCTACAACAACTAACTATGGCTACACCTTC.

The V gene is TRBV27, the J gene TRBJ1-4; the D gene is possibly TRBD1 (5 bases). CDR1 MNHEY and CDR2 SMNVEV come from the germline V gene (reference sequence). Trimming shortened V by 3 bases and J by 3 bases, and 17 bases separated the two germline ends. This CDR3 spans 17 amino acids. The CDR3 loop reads CASSFGEQGVANEKLFF. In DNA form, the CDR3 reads TGTGCCAGCAGTTTTGGGGAGCAGGGTGTTGCTAATGAAAAACTGTTTTTT.

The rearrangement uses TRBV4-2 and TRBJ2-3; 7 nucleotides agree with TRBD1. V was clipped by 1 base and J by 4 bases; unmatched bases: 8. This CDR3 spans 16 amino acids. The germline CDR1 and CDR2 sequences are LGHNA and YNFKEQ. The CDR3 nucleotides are TGTGCCAGCAGCCAAGCTAAGGGGGCCGGGTCAGATACGCAGTATTTT. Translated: CASSQAKGAGSDTQYF.

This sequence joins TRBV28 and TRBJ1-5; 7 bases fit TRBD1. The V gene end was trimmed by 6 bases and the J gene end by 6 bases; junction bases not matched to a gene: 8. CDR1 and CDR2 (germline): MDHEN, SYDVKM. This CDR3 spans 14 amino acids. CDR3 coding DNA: TGTGCCAGCAGCTCAAGGACAGGAAGTCAGCCCCAGCATTTT. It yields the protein CASSSRTGSQPQHF. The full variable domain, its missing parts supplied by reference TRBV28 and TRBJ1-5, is DVKVTQSSRYLVKRTGEKVFLECVQDMDHENMFWYRQDPGLGLRLIYFSYDVKMKEKGDIPEGYSVSREKKERFSLILESASTNQTSMYLCASSSRTGSQPQHFGDGTRLSIL.